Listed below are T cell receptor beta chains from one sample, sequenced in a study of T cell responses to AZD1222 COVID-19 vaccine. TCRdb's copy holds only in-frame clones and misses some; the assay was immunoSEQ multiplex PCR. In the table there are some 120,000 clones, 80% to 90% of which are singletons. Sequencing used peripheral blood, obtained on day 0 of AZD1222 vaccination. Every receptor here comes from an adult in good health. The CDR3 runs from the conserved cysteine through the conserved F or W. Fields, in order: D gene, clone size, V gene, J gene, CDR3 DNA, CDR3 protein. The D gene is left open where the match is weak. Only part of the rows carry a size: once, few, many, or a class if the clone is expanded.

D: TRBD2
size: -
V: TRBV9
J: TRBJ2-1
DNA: TGTGCCAGCAGCACCCGACTTAGCGGGGGGGCCCTCTACAATGAGCAGTTCTTC
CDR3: CASSTRLSGGALYNEQFF

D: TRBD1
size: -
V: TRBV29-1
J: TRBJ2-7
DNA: TGCAGCGTGACCGGAGGGACAGGTGGGGCCGACGAGCAGTACTTC
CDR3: CSVTGGTGGADEQYF

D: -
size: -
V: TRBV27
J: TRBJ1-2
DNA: TGTGCCAGCAGTTTGGGGGCACGGTCACTCCCGTTCTATGGCTACACCTTC
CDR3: CASSLGARSLPFYGYTF

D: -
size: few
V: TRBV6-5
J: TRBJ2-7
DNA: TGTGCCAGCAGTAACCTGCGTGGGGCGTCCTACGAGCAGTACTTC
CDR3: CASSNLRGASYEQYF

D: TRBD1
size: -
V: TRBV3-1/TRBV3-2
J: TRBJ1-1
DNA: TGTGCCAGCAGCCGGGGACAGTTTGAAGCTTTCTTT
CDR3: CASSRGQFEAFF

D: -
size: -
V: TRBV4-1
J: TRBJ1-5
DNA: TGCGCCAGCAGCCAAGTTCCGGGAGGGAATCAGCCCCAGCATTTT
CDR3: CASSQVPGGNQPQHF

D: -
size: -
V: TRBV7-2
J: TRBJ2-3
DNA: TGTGCCAGCAGCTTAGGAGTCGCGCGGTCCACAGATACGCAGTATTTT
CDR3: CASSLGVARSTDTQYF

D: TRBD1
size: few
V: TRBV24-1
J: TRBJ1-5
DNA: TGTGCCACCAGAAGTGCAGGGGGGAATCAGCCCCAGCATTTT
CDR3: CATRSAGGNQPQHF

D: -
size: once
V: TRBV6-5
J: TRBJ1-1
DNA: TGTGCCAGTACCTTACAGGGTAGGACTGAAGCTTTCTTT
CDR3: CASTLQGRTEAFF

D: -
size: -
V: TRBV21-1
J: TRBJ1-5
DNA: TGTGCCAGCAGCAAAGAGGGACGGGATTATAGCAATCAGCCCCAGCATTTT
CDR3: CASSKEGRDYSNQPQHF

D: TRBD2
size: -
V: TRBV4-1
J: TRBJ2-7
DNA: TGCGCCAGCAGCCATTCAGGCGGGAGGGCCCCCTACGAGCAGTACTTC
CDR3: CASSHSGGRAPYEQYF

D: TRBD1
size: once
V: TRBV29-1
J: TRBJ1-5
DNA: TGCAGCGTTGGGGAGGGGGCAGAACAGCCCCAGCATTTT
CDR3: CSVGEGAEQPQHF

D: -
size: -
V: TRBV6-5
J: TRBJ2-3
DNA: TGTGCCAGCAGTTACGAGGACAGCACAGATACGCAGTATTTT
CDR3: CASSYEDSTDTQYF

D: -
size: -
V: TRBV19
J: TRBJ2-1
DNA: TGTGCCAGTAGTATGGGAATTGGGTCCCCTTCCTACAATGAGCAGTTCTTC
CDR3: CASSMGIGSPSYNEQFF

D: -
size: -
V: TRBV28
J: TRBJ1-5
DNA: TGTGCCAGCAGACCACAGGGAGGGCCCCAGCATTTT
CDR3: CASRPQGGPQHF

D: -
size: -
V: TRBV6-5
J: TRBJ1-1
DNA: TGTGCCAGCAGTTTCAGGGGCAGTTTGGGGACTGAAGCTTTCTTT
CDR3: CASSFRGSLGTEAFF

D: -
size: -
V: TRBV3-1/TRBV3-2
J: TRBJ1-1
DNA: TGTGCCAGCAGCCAAGTACAGACGAACACTGAAGCTTTCTTT
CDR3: CASSQVQTNTEAFF

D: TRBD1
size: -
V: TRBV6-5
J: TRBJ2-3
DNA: TGTGCCAGCAGTCAATCACACAGGGGGCAGGATACGCAGTATTTT
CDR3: CASSQSHRGQDTQYF

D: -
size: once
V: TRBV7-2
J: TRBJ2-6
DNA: TGTGCCAGCAGCCTCCCGTCTGGGGCCAACGTCCTGACTTTC
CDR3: CASSLPSGANVLTF

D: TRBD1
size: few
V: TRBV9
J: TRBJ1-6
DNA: TGTGCCAGCAGCACCTGGACAGGGCCGTCACCCCTCCACTTT
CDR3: CASSTWTGPSPLHF

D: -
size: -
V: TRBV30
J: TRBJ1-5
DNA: TGTGCCTGGTCCGTGGACTATCAGCCCCAGCATTTT
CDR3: CAWSVDYQPQHF

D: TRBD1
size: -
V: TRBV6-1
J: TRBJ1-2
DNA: TGTGCCAGCAGTGCCCCCATGGGACAGGATAACTATGGCTACACCTTC
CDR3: CASSAPMGQDNYGYTF

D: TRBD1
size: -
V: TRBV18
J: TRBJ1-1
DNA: TGTGCCAGCTCACCCGCAGGGGGGGACACTGAAGCTTTCTTT
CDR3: CASSPAGGDTEAFF

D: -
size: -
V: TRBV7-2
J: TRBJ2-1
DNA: TGTGCCAGCAGTCGTAGTGGGTCCTACAATGAGCAGTTCTTC
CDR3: CASSRSGSYNEQFF

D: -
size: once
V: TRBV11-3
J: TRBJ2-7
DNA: TGTGCCAGCAGCCCCGGCTCCAAGAGATCCTACGAGCAGTACTTC
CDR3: CASSPGSKRSYEQYF

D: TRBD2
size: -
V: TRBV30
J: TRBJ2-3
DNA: TGTGCCTGGAGTCCAGGGACTAGCGGGGGCCCAGATACGCAGTATTTT
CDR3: CAWSPGTSGGPDTQYF

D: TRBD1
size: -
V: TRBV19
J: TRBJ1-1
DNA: TGTGCCAGTAGTATTGGGACAGGGGGGACTTTCTTT
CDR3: CASSIGTGGTFF

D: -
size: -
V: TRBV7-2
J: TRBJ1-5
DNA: TGTGCCAGCAGCTCCTACATCAGTCGAAATAGCAATCAGCCCCAGCATTTT
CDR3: CASSSYISRNSNQPQHF

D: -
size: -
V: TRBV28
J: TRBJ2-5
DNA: TGTGCCAGCAGTTTACTACAGGGCCAAGAGACCCAGTACTTC
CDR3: CASSLLQGQETQYF

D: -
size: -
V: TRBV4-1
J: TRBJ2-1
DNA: TGCGCCAGCAGCCAAGTTCAGGGGGGAGGGCCTGAGCAGTTCTTC
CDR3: CASSQVQGGGPEQFF

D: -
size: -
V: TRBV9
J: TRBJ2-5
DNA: TGTGCCAGCAGCGTACAGGGTATAACGGGGGAGACCCAGTACTTC
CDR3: CASSVQGITGETQYF

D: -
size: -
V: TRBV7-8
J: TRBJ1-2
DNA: TGTGCCAGCAGCCCAGAACCAGGGATCGGCGGCTACACCTTC
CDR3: CASSPEPGIGGYTF

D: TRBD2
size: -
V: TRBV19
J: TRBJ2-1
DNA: TGTGCCAGTAGTAAGGGGTCCCTTATTAGCGGGGGAGCGCGGAATGAGCAGTTCTTC
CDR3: CASSKGSLISGGARNEQFF

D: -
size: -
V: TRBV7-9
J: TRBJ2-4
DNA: TGTGCCAGCAGCTTCCCGACTTTGGACACCGAACGTTACTTC
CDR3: CASSFPTLDTERYF

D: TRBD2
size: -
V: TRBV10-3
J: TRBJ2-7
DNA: TGTGCCATCGGACTAGCGGGGAACTACGAGCAGTACTTC
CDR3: CAIGLAGNYEQYF

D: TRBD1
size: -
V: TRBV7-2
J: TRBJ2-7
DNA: TGTGCCAGCAGCCGGGACAGGGGATCCTACGAGCGGTACTTC
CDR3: CASSRDRGSYERYF

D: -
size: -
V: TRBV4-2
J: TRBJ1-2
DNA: TGTGCCAGCAGCCAAGGACCCACAAGGGATGGCTACACCTTC
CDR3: CASSQGPTRDGYTF

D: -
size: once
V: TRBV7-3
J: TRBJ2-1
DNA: TGTGCCAGCAGTTCCCGGGAGCAGTTCTTC
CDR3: CASSSREQFF

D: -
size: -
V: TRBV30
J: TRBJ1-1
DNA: TGTGCCTGGAGTGACTTACAGGATATGAACACTGAAGCTTTCTTT
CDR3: CAWSDLQDMNTEAFF

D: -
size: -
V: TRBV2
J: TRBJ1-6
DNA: TGTGCCAGCAGTGACAGGCCCTTGGTACCCCTCCACTTT
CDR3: CASSDRPLVPLHF